This TCR beta chain is from a study of cytomegalovirus exposure and HLA in healthy donors. Study-wide findings and caveats: Indistinguishability led to the exclusion of some V segments, TRBV6-2 and TRBV6-3 included. Some public TCRs appeared in many individuals, while most sequences were rare. V- and J-gene trimming of TCR beta was linked (in a later analysis) to a missense DCLRE1C variant.

After removal of 4 bases from V and 7 bases from J, the junction contained 10 bases not matched to a gene. Germline loops: CDR1 SEHNR, CDR2 FQNEAQ (reference sequence). The CDR3 runs to 15 residues. About this clone itself: The antigen is not known.

PCR involved 60 Vbeta and 13 Jbeta primers. Measured with immunoSEQ multiplex PCR; TCRdb has only the in-frame clones, and not every one. Seen here are about 120,000 clones, roughly 74% observed once, and the top ten hold around 0.9%. The chain has TRBV7-9 and TRBJ2-1; 7 bases agree with TRBD2. Sequencing input: PBMCs. The clonotype was recovered from a woman aged 30 to 39 in good health and CMV-seronegative. CDR3 region: CASSSGASGENEQFF. CDR3 DNA sequence: TGTGCCAGCAGCTCTGGGGCCAGCGGGGAGAATGAGCAGTTCTTC.